One and the same sample provided the 6 T cell receptor beta chains below, sequenced in a study of blood T cell repertoires in COVID-19. The protocol was immunoSEQ multiplex PCR, while the TCRdb copy is restricted to in-frame clones and leaves out a portion. The sample consists of about 230,000 clones, about nine tenths of them appearing once. The source material was PBMCs or T cells enriched from blood (not recorded which). The receptors were sampled from a woman between 50 and 59 years old in a cohort exposed to, infected with or recovered from COVID-19 (not recorded which).

The chain joins TRBV4-1 to TRBJ1-1; TRBD1 matches 9 bases. Per germline, CDR1 MGHRA and CDR2 YSYEKL. Trimming at V came to 3 bases and at J to 1 base, leaving 6 bases not matched to a gene. There are 16 residues in the CDR3. Here the CDR3 reads CASSHGTGLGNTEAFF. In DNA form, the CDR3 reads TGCGCCAGCAGCCACGGGACAGGGCTCGGGAACACTGAAGCTTTCTTT.

The chain links TRBV7-2 to TRBJ2-5; tentative D call: TRBD2 (6 bases). V lost 5 bases to trimming and J lost 2 bases, with 15 bases between them. CDR1 SGHTA and CDR2 FQGNSA come from the germline V gene. The CDR3 is made up of 15 amino acids. The CDR3 DNA reads as TGTGCCAGCAGCCCATTCCCTCGGGGGCAAGAGACCCAGTACTTC. Amino acid sequence: CASSPFPRGQETQYF.

V is TRBV9 and J is TRBJ2-3, with 10 bases aligning to TRBD1. CDR3 length: 16 residues. Per germline, CDR1 SGDLS and CDR2 YYNGEE. The V and J ends lost 0 bases and 1 base, in that order; junction bases with no gene match: 2. This CDR3 is CASSVGGTGGTDTQYF. The DNA of the CDR3 is TGTGCCAGCAGCGTAGGTGGGACAGGGGGCACAGATACGCAGTATTTT.

The chain is built from TRBV6-4 and TRBJ1-4, with 9 bases that match TRBD1. This CDR3 region has 13 residues. Germline V gene data show CDR1 as MRHNA and CDR2 as SNTAGT. Trimming took 6 bases from V and 8 from J; bases not matched to a gene: 4. This CDR3 is CASRRGQGEKLFF. CDR3 coding DNA: TGTGCCAGCAGGCGAGGACAGGGGGAAAAACTGTTTTTT.

The J gene is TRBJ1-4, the V gene TRBV6-5, with D hard to call. Germline CDR1 MNHEY, CDR2 SVGAGI. The V end was cut by 2 bases, the J end by 2 bases, with 9 bases between. This CDR3 is 15 amino acids long. The CDR3 coding sequence is TGTGCCAGCAGTTACGGGGAGCCGACTAATGAAAAACTGTTTTTT. It translates to CASSYGEPTNEKLFF.

The chain is built from TRBV4-1 and TRBJ2-5; D gene unclear. The CDR3 contains 13 residues. Germline V gene sequence: CDR1 MGHRA, CDR2 YSYEKL. V was pared by 4 bases and J by 0 bases, with 6 bases between. For the CDR3, the DNA is TGCGCCAGCAGCCTGGGCCACCAAGAGACCCAGTACTTC. It is translated as CASSLGHQETQYF.